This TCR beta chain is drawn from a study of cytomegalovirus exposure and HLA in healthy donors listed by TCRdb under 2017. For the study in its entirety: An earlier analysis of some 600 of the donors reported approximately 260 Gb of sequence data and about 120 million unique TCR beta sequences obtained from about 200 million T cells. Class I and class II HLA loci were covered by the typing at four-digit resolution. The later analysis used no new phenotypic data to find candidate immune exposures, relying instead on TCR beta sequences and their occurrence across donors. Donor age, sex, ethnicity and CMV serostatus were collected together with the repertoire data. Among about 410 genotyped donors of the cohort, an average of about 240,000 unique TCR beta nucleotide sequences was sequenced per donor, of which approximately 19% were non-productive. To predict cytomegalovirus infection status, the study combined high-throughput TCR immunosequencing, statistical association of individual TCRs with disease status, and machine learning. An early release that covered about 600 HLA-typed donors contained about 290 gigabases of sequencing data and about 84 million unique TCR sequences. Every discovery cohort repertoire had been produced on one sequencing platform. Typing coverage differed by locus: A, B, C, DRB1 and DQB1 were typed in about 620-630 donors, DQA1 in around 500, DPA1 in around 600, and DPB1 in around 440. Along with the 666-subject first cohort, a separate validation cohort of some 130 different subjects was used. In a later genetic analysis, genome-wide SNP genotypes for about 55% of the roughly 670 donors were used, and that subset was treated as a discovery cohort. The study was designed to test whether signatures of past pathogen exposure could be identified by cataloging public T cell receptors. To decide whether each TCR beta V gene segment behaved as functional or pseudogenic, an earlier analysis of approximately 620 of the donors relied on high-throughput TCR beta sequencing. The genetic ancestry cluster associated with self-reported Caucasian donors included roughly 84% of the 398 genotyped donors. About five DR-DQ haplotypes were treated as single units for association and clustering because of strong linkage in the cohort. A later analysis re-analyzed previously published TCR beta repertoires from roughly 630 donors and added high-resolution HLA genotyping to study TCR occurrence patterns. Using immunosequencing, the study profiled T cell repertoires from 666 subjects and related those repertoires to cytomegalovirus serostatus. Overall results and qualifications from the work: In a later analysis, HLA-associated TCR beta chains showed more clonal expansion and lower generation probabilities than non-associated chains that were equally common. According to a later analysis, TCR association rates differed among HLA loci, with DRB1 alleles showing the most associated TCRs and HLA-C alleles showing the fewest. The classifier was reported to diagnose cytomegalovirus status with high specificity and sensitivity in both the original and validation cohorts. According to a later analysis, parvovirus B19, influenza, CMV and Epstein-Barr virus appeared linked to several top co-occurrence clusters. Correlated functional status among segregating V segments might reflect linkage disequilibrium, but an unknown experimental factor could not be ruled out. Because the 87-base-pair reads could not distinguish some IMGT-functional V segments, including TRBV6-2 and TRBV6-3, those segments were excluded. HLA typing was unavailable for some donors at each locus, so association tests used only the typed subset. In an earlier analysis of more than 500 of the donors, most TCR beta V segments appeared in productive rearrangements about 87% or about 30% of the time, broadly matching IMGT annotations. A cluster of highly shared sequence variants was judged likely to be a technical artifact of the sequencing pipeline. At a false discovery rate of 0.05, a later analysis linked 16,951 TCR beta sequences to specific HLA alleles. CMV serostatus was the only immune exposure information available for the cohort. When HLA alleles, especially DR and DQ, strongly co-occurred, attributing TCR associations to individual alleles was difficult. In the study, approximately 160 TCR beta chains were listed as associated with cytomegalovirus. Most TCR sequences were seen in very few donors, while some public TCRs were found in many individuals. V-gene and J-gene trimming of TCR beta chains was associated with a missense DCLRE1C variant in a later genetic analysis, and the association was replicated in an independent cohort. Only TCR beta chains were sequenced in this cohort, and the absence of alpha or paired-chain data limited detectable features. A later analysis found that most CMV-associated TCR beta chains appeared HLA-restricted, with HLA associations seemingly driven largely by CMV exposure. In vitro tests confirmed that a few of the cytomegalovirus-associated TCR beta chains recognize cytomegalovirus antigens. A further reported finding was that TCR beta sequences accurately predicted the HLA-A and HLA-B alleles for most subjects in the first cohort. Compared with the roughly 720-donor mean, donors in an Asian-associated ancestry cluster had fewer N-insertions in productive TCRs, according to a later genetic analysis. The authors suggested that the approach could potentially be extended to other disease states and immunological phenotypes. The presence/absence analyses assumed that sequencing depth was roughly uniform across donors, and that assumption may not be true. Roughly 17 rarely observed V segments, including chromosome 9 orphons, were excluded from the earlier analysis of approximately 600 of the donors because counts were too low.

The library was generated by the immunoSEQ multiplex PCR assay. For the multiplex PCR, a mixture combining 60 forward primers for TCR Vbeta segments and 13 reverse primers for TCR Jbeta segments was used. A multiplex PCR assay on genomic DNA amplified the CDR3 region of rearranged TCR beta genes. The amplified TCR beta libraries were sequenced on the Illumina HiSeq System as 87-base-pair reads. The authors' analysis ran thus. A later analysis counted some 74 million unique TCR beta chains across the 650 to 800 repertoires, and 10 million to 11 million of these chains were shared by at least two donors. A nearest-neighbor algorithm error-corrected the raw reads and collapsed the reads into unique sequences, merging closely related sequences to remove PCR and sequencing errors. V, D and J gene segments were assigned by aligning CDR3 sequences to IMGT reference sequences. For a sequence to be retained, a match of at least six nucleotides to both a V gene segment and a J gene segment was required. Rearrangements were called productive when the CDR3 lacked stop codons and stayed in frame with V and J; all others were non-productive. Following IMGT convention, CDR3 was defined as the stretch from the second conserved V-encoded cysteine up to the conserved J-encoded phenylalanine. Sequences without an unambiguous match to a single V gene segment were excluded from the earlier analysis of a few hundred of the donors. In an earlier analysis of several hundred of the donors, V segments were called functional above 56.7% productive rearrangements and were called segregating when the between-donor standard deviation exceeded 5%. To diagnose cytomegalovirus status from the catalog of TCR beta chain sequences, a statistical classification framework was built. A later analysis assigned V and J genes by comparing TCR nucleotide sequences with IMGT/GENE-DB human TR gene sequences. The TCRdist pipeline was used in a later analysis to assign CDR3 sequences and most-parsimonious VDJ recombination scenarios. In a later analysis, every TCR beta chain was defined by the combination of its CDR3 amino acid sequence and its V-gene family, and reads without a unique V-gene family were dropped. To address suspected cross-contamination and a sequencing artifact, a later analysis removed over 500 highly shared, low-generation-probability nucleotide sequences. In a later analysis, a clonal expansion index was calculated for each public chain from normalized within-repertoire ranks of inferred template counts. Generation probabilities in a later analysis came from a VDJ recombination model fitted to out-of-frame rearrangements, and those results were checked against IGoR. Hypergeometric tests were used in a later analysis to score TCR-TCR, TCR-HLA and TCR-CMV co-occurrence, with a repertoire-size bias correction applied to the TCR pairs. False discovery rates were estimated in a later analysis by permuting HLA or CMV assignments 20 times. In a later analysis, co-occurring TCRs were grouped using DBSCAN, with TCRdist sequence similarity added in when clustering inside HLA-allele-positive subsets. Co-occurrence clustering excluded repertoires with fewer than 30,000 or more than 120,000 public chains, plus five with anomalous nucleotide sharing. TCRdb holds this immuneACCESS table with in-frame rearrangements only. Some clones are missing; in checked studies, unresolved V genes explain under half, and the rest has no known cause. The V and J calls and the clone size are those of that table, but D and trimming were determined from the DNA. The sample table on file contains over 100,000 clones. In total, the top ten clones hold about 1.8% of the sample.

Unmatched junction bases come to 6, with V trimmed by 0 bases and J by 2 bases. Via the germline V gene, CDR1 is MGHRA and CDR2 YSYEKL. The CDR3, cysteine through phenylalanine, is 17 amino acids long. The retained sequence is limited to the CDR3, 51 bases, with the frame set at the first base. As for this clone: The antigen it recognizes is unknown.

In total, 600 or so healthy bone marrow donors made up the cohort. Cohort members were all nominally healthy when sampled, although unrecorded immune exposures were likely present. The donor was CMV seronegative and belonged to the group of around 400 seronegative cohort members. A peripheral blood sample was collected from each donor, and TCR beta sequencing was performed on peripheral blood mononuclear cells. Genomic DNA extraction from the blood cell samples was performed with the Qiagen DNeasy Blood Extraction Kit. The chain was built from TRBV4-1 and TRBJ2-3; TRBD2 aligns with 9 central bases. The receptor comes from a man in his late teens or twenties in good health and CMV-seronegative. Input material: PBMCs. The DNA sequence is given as TGCGCCAGCAGCCAAGACAGCGGGAGGCCACCCACAGATACGCAGTATTTT. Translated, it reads CASSQDSGRPPTDTQYF.